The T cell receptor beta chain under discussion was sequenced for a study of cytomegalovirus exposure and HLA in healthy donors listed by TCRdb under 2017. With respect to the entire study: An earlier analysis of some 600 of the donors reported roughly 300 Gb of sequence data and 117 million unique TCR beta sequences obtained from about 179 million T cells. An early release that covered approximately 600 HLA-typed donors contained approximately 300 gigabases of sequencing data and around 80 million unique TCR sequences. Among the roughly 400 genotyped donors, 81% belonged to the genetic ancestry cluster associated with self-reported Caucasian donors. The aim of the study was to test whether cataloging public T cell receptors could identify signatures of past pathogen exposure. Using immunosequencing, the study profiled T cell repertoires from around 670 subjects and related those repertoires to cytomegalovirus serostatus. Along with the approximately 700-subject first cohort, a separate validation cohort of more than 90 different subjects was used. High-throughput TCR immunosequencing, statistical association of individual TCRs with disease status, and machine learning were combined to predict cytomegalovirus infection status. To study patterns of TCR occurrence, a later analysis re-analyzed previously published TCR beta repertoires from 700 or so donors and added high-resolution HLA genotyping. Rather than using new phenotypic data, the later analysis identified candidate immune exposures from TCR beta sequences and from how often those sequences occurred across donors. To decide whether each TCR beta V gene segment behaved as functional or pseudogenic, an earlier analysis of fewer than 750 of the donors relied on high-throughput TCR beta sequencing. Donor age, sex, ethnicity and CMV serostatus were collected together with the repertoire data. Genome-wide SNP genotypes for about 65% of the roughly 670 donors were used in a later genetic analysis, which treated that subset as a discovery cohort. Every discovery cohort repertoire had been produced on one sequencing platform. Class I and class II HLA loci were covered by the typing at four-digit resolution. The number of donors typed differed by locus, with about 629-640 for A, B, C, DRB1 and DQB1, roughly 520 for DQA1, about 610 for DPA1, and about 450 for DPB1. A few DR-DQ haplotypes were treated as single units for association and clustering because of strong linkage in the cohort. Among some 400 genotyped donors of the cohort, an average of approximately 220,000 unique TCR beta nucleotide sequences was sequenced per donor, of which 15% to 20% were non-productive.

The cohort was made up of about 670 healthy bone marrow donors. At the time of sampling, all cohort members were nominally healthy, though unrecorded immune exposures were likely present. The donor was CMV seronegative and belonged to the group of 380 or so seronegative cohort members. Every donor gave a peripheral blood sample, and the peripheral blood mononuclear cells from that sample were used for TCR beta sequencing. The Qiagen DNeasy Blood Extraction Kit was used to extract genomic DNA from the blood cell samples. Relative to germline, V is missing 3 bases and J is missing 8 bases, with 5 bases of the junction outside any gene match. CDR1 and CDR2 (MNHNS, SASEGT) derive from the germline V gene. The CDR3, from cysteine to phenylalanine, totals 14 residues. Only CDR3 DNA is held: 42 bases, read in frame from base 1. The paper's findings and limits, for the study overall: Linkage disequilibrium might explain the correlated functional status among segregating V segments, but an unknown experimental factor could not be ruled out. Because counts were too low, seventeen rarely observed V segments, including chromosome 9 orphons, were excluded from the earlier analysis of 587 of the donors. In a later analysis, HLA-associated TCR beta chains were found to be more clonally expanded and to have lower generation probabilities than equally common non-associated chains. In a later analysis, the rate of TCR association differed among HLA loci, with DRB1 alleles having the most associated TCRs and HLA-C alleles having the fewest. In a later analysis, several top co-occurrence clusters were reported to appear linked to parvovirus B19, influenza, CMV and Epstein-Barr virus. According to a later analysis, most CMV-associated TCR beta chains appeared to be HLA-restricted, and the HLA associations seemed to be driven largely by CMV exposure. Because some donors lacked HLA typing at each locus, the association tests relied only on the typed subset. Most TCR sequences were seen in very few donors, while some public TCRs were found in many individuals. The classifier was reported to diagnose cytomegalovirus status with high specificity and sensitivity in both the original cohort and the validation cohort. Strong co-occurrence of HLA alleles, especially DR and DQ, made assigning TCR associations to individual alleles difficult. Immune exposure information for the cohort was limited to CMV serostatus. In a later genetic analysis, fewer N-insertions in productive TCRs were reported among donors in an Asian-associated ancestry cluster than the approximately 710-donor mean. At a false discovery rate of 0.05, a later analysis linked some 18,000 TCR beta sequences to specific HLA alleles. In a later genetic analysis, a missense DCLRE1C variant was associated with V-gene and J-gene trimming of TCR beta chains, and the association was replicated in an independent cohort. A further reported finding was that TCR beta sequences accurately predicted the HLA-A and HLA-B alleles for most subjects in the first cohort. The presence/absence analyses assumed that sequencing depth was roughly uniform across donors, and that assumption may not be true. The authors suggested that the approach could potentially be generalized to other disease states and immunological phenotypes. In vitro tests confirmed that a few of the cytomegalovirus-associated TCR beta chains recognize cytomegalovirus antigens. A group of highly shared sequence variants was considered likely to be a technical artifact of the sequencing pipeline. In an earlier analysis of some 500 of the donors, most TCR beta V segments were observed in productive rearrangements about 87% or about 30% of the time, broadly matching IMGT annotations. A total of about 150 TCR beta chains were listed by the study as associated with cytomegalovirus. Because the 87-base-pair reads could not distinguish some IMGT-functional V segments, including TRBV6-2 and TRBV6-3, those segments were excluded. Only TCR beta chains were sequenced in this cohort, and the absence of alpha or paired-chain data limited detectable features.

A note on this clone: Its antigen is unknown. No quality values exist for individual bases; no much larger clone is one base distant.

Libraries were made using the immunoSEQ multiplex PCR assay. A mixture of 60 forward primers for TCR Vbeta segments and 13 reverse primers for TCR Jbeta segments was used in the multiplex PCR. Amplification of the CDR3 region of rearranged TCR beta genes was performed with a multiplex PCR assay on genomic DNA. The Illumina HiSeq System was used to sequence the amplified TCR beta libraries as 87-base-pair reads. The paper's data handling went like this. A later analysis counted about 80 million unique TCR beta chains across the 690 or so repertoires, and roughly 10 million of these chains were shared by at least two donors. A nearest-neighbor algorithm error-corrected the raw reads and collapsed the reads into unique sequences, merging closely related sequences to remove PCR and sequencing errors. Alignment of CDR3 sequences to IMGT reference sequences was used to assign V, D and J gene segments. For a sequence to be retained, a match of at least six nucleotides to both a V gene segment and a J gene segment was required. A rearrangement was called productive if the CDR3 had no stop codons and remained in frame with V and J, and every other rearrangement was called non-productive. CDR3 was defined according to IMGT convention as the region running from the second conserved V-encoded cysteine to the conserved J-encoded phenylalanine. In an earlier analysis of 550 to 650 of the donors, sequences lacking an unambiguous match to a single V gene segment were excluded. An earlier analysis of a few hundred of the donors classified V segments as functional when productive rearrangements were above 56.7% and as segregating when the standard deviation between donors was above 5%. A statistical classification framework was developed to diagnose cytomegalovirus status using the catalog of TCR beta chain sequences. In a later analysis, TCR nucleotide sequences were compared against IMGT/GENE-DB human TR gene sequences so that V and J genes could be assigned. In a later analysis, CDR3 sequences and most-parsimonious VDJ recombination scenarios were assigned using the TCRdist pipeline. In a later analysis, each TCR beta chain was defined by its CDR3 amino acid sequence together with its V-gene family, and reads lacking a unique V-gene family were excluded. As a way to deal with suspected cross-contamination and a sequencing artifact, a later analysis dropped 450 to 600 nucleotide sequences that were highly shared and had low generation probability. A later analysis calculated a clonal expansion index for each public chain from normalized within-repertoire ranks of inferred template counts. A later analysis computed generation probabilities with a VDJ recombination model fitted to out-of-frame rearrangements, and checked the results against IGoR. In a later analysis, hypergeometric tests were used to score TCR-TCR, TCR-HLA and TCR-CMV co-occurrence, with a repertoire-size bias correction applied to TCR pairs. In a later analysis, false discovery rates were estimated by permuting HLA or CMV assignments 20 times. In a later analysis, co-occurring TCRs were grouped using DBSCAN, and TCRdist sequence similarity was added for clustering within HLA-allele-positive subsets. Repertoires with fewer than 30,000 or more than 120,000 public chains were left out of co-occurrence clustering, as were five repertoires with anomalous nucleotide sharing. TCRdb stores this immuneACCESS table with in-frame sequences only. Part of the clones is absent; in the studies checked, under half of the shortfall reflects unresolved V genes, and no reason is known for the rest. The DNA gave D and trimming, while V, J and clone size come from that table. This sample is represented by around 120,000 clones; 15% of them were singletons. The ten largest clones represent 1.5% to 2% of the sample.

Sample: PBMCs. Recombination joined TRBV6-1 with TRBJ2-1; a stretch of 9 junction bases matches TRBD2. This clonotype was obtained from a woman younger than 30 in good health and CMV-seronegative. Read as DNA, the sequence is TGTGCCAGCAGTGAGGTGGTAGCGGGAGATGAGCAGTTCTTC. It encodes CASSEVVAGDEQFF.